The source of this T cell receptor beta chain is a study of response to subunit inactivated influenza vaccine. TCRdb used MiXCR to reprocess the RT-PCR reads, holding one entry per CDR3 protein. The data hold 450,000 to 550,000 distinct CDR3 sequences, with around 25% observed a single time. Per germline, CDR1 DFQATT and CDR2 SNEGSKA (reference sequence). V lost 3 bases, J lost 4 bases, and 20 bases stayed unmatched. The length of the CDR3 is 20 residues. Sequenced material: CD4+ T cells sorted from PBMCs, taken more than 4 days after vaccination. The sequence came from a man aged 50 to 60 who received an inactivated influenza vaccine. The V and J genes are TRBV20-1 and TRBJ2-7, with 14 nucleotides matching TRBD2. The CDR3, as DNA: TGCAGTGCTAGGGGGCTTCCGGGACTAGCGGGAGTAAGCGACACTTACGAGCAGTACTTC. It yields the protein CSARGLPGLAGVSDTYEQYF.